The T cell receptor (beta chain) under discussion was sequenced for a study of regulatory T cells in long-lasting Graves disease. Study results and limitations: Between persistent patients, 2,500 to 3,500 public clonotypes were shared, exceeding the approximately 940 shared between new patients. Under persistent disease, TRBV28, TRBJ1-2 and TRBJ2-5 were used preferentially.

The CDR3 extends over 12 amino acids. Germline CDR1 ENHRY, CDR2 SYGVKD. The V segment lost 6 bases and the J segment 12 bases; nucleotides outside the gene matches: 10. The time point was: newly diagnosed GD, antithyroid drugs for less than 3 months. RNA extracted from PBMCs served as the sequencing template. Both iRepertoire HTBI primers and Arm-PCR of CDR3 regions were used to build the TCR beta libraries. TCRdb fed the multiplex PCR reads into MiXCR, producing one record per CDR3 protein. Of around 450,000 distinct CDR3 sequences listed, around 15% were seen once; the top ten hold approximately 12%. The sample holds a few counts of this clonotype. Its antigen is as yet unknown. The same sample was also studied in work on T cells in Graves' hyperthyroidism and ophthalmopathy. That study adds: Graves' hyperthyroidism is called stable when ophthalmopathy does not progress within 18 months.

The source of this sequence is a man in his forties with Graves disease. Here the sequenced sample was peripheral blood mononuclear cells (PBMCs), taken at new diagnosis, from a patient treated with antithyroid drugs. The chain links TRBV10-3 to TRBJ2-7, with 8 bases that match TRBD2. CDR3 sequence reads: CAISREEREWYF. Written as DNA, the CDR3 is TGTGCCATCAGCCGAGAGGAGCGGGAGTGGTACTTC.